The following is a T cell receptor (beta chain) sequence with its context. The data stem from a study of blood T cell repertoires in COVID-19. Across the whole study: Acute and convalescent COVID-19 samples came from the United States, Italy and Spain. PBMCs, B-cell-depleted T cells, or T cells were the source of the cDNA or gDNA that made up the material.

In the original processing: Amplification with reference gene primers provided the estimates of nucleated cell counts. The protocol was immunoSEQ multiplex PCR, while the TCRdb copy is restricted to in-frame clones and leaves out a portion. V and J calls and clone size are given by that table; D and trimming were obtained from the DNA. Among 65,000 to 90,000 clones listed, about nine tenths were seen once. The germline V gene encodes CDR1 ENHRY and CDR2 SYGVKD. CDR3 length: 13 amino acids. Trimming removed 6 bases at V and 5 bases at J, with 11 bases between. The sequence derives from a human donor in a cohort sampled during active COVID-19. J is TRBJ2-1 and V is TRBV10-3; TRBD1 is a possible D gene (5 bases). Sequencing was done on a sample of peripheral blood. CDR3 loop: CAISPGSNNEQFF. As DNA, the CDR3 is TGTGCCATCAGCCCAGGGTCCAACAATGAGCAGTTCTTC.